The rows below give T cell receptor beta chains drawn from one sample of a study of cytomegalovirus exposure and HLA in healthy donors. Data came from immunoSEQ multiplex PCR; TCRdb stores just in-frame clones and leaves some out. This sample carries some 140,000 clones, 76% of them seen once, and the ten largest clones take around 3%. The sample was PBMCs. The receptors come from a man aged 35 to 55 in good health and CMV-seronegative. CDR3s include the opening cysteine and the closing phenylalanine or tryptophan. Each record gives: J gene, clone size, D gene, V gene, CDR3 protein, CDR3 DNA. A D gene is named only where the DNA matches it firmly. For some rows the clone size is stated as once, few or many, or as a class when expanded; others skip it.

J: TRBJ2-1
size: NA
D: TRBD2
V: TRBV5-4
CDR3: CASSLWTSDEQFF
DNA: TGTGCCAGCAGCTTGTGGACTAGCGATGAGCAGTTCTTC

J: TRBJ2-7
size: once
D: NA
V: TRBV10-3
CDR3: CAISGAAVSSYEQYF
DNA: TGTGCCATCAGTGGTGCAGCGGTGAGCTCCTACGAGCAGTACTTC

J: TRBJ2-7
size: NA
D: TRBD1
V: TRBV4-3
CDR3: CASSQVQGTGIDEQYF
DNA: TGCGCCAGCAGCCAAGTGCAGGGGACAGGGATCGACGAGCAGTACTTC

J: TRBJ2-7
size: NA
D: TRBD2
V: TRBV27
CDR3: CASKWLADEQYF
DNA: TGTGCCAGCAAATGGCTAGCGGACGAGCAGTACTTC

J: TRBJ1-1
size: NA
D: TRBD1
V: TRBV5-1
CDR3: CASSLEGFPEGANTEAFF
DNA: TGCGCCAGCAGCTTGGAAGGTTTCCCCGAGGGGGCGAACACTGAAGCTTTCTTT

J: TRBJ1-2
size: NA
D: NA
V: TRBV7-9
CDR3: CASSAGMDYGYTF
DNA: TGTGCCAGCAGCGCAGGGATGGACTATGGCTACACCTTC

J: TRBJ2-3
size: NA
D: TRBD2
V: TRBV28
CDR3: CASIVSGSTGTQYF
DNA: TGTGCCAGCATCGTTAGCGGGAGCACCGGCACGCAGTATTTT

J: TRBJ2-7
size: once
D: TRBD1
V: TRBV4-3
CDR3: CASSQGDSHYEQYF
DNA: TGCGCCAGCAGCCAAGGGGACAGCCACTACGAGCAGTACTTC

J: TRBJ2-7
size: NA
D: NA
V: TRBV2
CDR3: CASSATDTHPSYEQYF
DNA: TGTGCCAGCAGTGCGACGGACACCCACCCCTCCTACGAGCAGTACTTC

J: TRBJ1-5
size: NA
D: TRBD1
V: TRBV5-8
CDR3: CASSTGQGDQPQHF
DNA: TGTGCCAGCAGTACGGGACAGGGTGATCAGCCCCAGCATTTT

J: TRBJ1-6
size: NA
D: NA
V: TRBV30
CDR3: CAWKPGTYNSPLHF
DNA: TGTGCCTGGAAGCCCGGGACCTATAATTCACCCCTCCACTTT

J: TRBJ2-7
size: NA
D: NA
V: TRBV14
CDR3: CASSHRDSLYEQYF
DNA: TGTGCCAGCAGCCACAGGGACTCCCTCTACGAGCAGTACTTC

J: TRBJ2-5
size: once
D: NA
V: TRBV6-5
CDR3: CASSLEQAGTQYF
DNA: TGTGCCAGCAGTTTAGAACAAGCAGGGACCCAGTACTTC

J: TRBJ1-5
size: once
D: NA
V: TRBV4-2
CDR3: CASSQVGGVQPQHF
DNA: TGTGCCAGCAGCCAAGTCGGGGGTGTTCAGCCCCAGCATTTT